This T cell receptor (beta chain) is drawn from a study of blood T cell repertoires in COVID-19. The repertoire was sequenced with immunoSEQ multiplex PCR; TCRdb's copy has only in-frame clones and lacks some. Among 350,000 to 450,000 clones listed, 85% were seen once. Sequencing input: peripheral blood. The source is a woman aged 18-29 years with acute or convalescent COVID-19.

The DNA of the CDR3 is TGTGCCAGCAGCTTAGAGACAGGGGCGCGGGTCTATGGCTACACCTTC. Amino acid sequence: CASSLETGARVYGYTF. The chain couples TRBV7-8 to TRBJ1-2, with 8 nucleotides matching TRBD1. The CDR3 contains 16 residues. The trim removed 1 base at V and 4 bases at J, leaving 8 bases unmatched. Germline V gene sequence: CDR1 SGHVS, CDR2 FQNEAQ.